A single sample gave rise to the 5 T cell receptor beta chains below, sequenced in a study of blood T cell repertoires in COVID-19. Method: immunoSEQ multiplex PCR; TCRdb's copy keeps in-frame clones and lacks some. This table has approximately 490,000 clones, about 85% appearing once. The specimen was PBMCs or T cells enriched from blood (not recorded which). The receptor source for this set is a woman aged 18-35 years who had recovered from COVID-19.

This clone was seen just once. The rearrangement joins TRBV5-1 to TRBJ1-1, with TRBD1 identical over 10 bases. Germline CDR1 reads SGHRS; CDR2 reads YFSETQ. V lost 4 bases, J lost 4 bases, and 4 bases stayed unmatched. The CDR3 consists of 14 residues. CDR3 sequence: CASSDRDRGTEAFF. The CDR3 bases are TGCGCCAGCAGCGATCGGGACAGGGGCACTGAAGCTTTCTTT.

This chain joins TRBV2 and TRBJ2-2; D ambiguous. Trimming shortened V by 6 bases and J by 6 bases, and 14 bases separated the two germline ends. In germline, CDR1 is SNHLY, CDR2 FYNNEI. The CDR3 is made up of 14 amino acids. Written as DNA, the CDR3 is TGTGCCAGCAGGGTTGTACGAACGGCCGGGGAGCTGTTTTTT. Its translation is CASRVVRTAGELFF.

V and J are TRBV11-2 and TRBJ1-2; 8 nucleotides agree with TRBD1. Germline-derived CDR1 and CDR2 are SGHAT and FQNNGV. The CDR3 is 17 residues long. The V segment lost 1 base and the J segment 4 bases; nucleotides outside the gene matches: 11. CDR3 DNA sequence: TGTGCCAGCAGCTTAGGCCCCGCAGGGGGCAGAGGCTATGGCTACACCTTC. Its translation: CASSLGPAGGRGYGYTF.

The rearrangement links TRBV5-6 to TRBJ2-3; D is perhaps TRBD2 (7 bases). The CDR3 extends over 16 amino acids. Germline CDR1 is SGHDT and CDR2 is YYEEEE. The V end lost 3 bases, the J end lost 0 bases, and 14 bases lay between the germline ends. For the CDR3, the DNA is TGTGCCAGCAGCTGGGGGCGGGGGCCTAGCACAGATACGCAGTATTTT. It codes for CASSWGRGPSTDTQYF.

This chain joins TRBV6-5 and TRBJ2-6; unclear D gene. The V and J ends lost 2 bases and 2 bases respectively, with 4 bases between them. The CDR3 runs to 14 residues. CDR1 is MNHEY and CDR2 is SVGAGI in the germline V gene. The CDR3 DNA follows: TGTGCCAGCAGTTACACGGCTGGGGCCAACGTCCTGACTTTC. This encodes CASSYTAGANVLTF.